Included here is one T cell receptor (beta chain) sequence, with context. Its antigen is not identified. The sample originates from a study of T-cell memory formation after mild COVID-19. Findings of the study overall: CD4+ clones that contracted lay mainly in CM and EM; CD8+ ones lay in EMRA. Certain responding clones were present in pre-infection memory, suggesting participation of cross-reactive memory.

V gave up 3 bases and J gave up 1 base, with 15 bases separating them. The CDR3 has 15 amino acids. Per germline, CDR1 DFQATT and CDR2 SNEGSKA (reference sequence). One entry per CDR3 protein, called by TCRdb with MiXCR from the 5' RACE reads. The table shows over 350,000 distinct CDR3 sequences, with roughly 15% occurring only once. The sample was PBMCs or a T cell subset sorted from them (not recorded which). V and J are TRBV20-1 and TRBJ1-1; D possibly corresponds to TRBD1 (6 bases). This receptor was identified in a man younger than 35 who had mild COVID-19 (a few samples of this study predate the infection). Cell type and time point are not known. The CDR3 coding sequence is TGCAGTGCTAGTGGATCTATGACAGGGAACACTGAAGCTTTCTTT. Translated: CSASGSMTGNTEAFF.